Sequencing of this T cell receptor (beta chain) was carried out in a study of blood T cells in healthy people across ages. This clonotype appeared many times. Its antigen is unknown. Primers used in a second PCR of roughly 6 to 12 cycles were a sample-barcoded 5' primer and a J-beta primer mix. TCRdb itself ran the 5' RACE reads through MiXCR, one entry per CDR3 protein. Counted here are 1.5 million to 2 million distinct CDR3 sequences, 35% to 50% occurring once; the ten biggest clones make up more than 20%. The CDR3 covers 13 residues. After removal of 3 bases from V and 4 bases from J, the junction contained 5 bases not matched to a gene. CDR1 is DFQATT and CDR2 is SNEGSKA in the germline V gene (reference sequence). Overall study results and limits: The authors considered diversity estimates from one million T cells to be underestimates. Donors of long life had a larger count of naive CD4+ cells and greater diversity than aged donors. Significant beta diversity loss was already apparent by age 40, declining roughly linearly.

The sample consisted of blood. The receptor comes from a human donor in good health. The V gene is TRBV20-1, the J gene TRBJ1-2; 7 nucleotides align to TRBD1. The CDR3 region is CSAREGAGYGYTF. CDR3 in DNA: TGCAGTGCTAGGGAGGGGGCTGGCTATGGCTACACCTTC.